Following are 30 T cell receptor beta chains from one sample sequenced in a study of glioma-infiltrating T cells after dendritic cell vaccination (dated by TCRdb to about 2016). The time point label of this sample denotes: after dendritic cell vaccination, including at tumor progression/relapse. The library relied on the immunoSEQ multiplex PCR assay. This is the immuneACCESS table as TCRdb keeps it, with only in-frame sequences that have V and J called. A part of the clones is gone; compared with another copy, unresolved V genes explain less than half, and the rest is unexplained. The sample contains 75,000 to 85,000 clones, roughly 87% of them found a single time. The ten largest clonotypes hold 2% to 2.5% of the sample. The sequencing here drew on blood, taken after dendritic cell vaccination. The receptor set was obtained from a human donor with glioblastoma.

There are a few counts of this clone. CDR3 amino acids: CASSRRAMEHTEAFF. The CDR3 nucleotides are TGTGCCAGCAGCCGAAGAGCCATGGAGCACACTGAAGCTTTCTTT. V gene TRBV7-8 combines with J gene TRBJ1-1; D gene uncertain. There are 15 residues in the CDR3. Per the germline V gene, CDR1 is SGHVS and CDR2 is FQNEAQ. V was shortened by 5 bases and J by 3 bases, with 16 bases between the two germline ends.

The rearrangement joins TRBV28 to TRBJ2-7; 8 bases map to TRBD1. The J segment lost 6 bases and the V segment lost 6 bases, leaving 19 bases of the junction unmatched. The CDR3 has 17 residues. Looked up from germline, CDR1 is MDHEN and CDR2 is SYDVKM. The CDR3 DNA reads TGTGCCAGCAGGGCTACGGGTGGGACAGGCCGTGTTGGCGAGCAGTACTTC. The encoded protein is CASRATGGTGRVGEQYF.

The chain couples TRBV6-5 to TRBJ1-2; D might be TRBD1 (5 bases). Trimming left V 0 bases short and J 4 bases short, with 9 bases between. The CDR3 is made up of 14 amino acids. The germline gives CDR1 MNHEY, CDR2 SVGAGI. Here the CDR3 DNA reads TGTGCCAGCAGTTACTCGGGGGGGAGCTATGGCTACACCTTC. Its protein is CASSYSGGSYGYTF.

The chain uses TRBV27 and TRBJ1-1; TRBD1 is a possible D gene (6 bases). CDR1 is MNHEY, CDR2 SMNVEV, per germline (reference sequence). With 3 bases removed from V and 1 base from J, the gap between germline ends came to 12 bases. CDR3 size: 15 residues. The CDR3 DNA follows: TGTGCCAGCAGTTTCGCCCAGGGGAGGAACACTGAAGCTTTCTTT. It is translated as CASSFAQGRNTEAFF.

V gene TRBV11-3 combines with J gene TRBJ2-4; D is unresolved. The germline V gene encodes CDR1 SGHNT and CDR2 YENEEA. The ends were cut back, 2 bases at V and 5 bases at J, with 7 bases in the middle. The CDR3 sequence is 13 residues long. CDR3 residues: CASSLILQNIQYF. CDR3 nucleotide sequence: TGTGCCAGCAGCTTAATCCTCCAAAACATTCAGTACTTC.

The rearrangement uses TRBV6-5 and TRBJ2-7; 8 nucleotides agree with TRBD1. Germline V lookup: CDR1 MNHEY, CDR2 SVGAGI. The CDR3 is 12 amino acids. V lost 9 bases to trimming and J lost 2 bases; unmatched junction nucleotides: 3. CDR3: CASRQGTYEQYF. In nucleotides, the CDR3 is TGTGCCAGTAGACAGGGGACCTACGAGCAGTACTTC.

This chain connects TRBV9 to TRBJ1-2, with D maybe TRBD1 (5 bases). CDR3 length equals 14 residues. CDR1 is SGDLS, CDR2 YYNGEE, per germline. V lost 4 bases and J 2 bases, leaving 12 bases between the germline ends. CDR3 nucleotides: TGTGCCAGCAGCTCCGAAGGGGTAAACTATGGCTACACCTTC. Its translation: CASSSEGVNYGYTF.

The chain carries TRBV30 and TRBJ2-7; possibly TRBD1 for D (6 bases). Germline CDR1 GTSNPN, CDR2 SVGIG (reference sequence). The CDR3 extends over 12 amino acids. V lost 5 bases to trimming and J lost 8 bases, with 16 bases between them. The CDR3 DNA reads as TGTGCCTGGGGGGCAGGGGCAGCGCAGCAGTACTTC. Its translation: CAWGAGAAQQYF.

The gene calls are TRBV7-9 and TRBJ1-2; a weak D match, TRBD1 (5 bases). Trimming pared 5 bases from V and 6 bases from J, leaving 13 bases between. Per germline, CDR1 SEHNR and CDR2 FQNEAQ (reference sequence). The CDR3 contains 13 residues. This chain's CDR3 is CASSTGLKHGYTF. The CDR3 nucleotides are TGTGCCAGCAGCACGGGACTGAAGCATGGCTACACCTTC.

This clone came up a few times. CDR3 in amino acids: CASSKRVKGVKAGELFF. CDR3 in DNA: TGTGCCAGCAGCAAACGCGTTAAAGGGGTAAAGGCCGGGGAGCTGTTTTTT. V usage is TRBV21-1 and J usage is TRBJ2-2; TRBD1 is the table's D call, not checked against the DNA. TRBV21-1 is listed as a pseudogene. The CDR3 is made up of 17 amino acids.

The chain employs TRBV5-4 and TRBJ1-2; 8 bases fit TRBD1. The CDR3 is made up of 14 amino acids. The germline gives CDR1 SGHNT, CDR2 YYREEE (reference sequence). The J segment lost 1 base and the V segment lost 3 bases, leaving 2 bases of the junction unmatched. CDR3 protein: CASSWTGLNYGYTF. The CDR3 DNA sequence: TGTGCCAGCAGCTGGACAGGGCTTAACTATGGCTACACCTTC.

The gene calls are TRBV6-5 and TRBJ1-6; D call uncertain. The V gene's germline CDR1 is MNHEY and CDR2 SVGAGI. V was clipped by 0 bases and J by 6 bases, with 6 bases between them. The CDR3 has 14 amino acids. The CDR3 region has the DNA TGTGCCAGCAGTTACTCGCGGATTAATTCACCCCTCCACTTT. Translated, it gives CASSYSRINSPLHF.

CDR3 nucleotides: TGCGCCAGCAGCCAGGCCCTAGCGGGGCCCACAGATACGCAGTATTTT. Residues: CASSQALAGPTDTQYF. The V and J genes are TRBV4-1 and TRBJ2-3, with 9 positions matching TRBD2. The CDR3 consists of 16 residues. The V gene end was trimmed by 3 bases and the J gene end by 2 bases; junction bases not matched to a gene: 6. From germline, CDR1 is MGHRA and CDR2 YSYEKL.

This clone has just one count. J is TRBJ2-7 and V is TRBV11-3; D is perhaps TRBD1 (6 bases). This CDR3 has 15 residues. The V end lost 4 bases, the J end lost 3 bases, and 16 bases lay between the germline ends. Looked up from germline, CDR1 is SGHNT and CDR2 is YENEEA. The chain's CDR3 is CASSYRVLANYEQYF. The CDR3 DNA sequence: TGTGCCAGCAGCTACAGGGTGCTAGCTAACTACGAGCAGTACTTC.

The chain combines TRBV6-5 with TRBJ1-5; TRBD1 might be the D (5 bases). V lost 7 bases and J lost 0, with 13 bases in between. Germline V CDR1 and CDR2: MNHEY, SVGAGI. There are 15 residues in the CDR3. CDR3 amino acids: CASTSGGNSNQPQHF. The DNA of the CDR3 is TGTGCCAGCACCTCCGGGGGAAATAGCAATCAGCCCCAGCATTTT.

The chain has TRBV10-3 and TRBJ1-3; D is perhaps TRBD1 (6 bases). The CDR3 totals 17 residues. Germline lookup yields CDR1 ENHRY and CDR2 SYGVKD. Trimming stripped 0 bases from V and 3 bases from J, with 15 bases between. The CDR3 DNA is TGTGCCATCAGTGAGTCGGTTCGGGGGGCTGTTGGAAACACCATATATTTT. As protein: CAISESVRGAVGNTIYF.

CDR3 in amino acids: CASSRFASGIQETQYF. For the CDR3, the DNA is TGTGCCAGTAGTAGGTTTGCTAGCGGGATCCAAGAGACCCAGTACTTC. The gene calls are TRBV19 and TRBJ2-5, with 9 bases aligning to TRBD2. The germline CDR1 and CDR2 sequences are LNHDA and SQIVND (reference sequence). CDR3 length: 16 amino acids. The V gene end was trimmed by 4 bases and the J gene end by 1 base; junction bases not matched to a gene: 7.

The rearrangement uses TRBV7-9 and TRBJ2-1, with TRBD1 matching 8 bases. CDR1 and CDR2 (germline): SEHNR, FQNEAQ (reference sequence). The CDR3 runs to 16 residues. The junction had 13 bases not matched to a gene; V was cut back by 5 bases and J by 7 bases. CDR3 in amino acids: CASSPIGQGGGNEQFF. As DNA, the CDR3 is TGTGCCAGCAGCCCAATAGGACAGGGTGGCGGGAATGAGCAGTTCTTC.

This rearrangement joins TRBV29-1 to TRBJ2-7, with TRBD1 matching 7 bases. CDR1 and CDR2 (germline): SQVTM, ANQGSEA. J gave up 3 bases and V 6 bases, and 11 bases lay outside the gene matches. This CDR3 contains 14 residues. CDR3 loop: CSVGPRQGNYEQYF. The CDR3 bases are TGCAGCGTGGGCCCGAGACAGGGTAACTACGAGCAGTACTTC.

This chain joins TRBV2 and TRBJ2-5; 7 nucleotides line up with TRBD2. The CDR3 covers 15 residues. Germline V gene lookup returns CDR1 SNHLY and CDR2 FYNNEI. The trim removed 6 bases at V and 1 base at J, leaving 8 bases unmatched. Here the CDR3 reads CASSEQLATQETQYF. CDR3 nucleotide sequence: TGTGCCAGCAGCGAGCAACTAGCGACCCAAGAGACCCAGTACTTC.

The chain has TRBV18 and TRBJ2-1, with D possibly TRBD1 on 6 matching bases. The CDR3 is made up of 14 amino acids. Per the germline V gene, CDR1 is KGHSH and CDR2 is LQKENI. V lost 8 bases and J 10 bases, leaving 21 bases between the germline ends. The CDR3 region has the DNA TGTGCCAGCGGTACCGGGGCAGGGGCAGGGGAGCAGTTCTTC. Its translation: CASGTGAGAGEQFF.

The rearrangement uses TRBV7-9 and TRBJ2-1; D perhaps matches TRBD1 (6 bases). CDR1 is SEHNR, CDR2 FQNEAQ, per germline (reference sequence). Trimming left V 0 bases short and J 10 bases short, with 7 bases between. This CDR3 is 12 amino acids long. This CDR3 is CASSLAGTEQFF. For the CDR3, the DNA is TGTGCCAGCAGCTTAGCGGGGACAGAGCAGTTCTTC.

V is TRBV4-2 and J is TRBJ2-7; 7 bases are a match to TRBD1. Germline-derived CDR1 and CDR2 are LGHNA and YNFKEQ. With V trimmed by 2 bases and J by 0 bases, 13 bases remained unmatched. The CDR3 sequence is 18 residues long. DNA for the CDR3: TGTGCCAGCAGCCAATTTTCGGAGACAGGGTTTAGCTCCTACGAGCAGTACTTC. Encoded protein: CASSQFSETGFSSYEQYF.

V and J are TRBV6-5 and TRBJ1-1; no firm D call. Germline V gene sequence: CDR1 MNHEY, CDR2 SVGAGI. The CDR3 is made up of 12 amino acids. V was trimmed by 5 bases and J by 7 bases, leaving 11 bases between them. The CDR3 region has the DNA TGTGCCAGCAGTACGCGGGGAATTGAAGCTTTCTTT. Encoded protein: CASSTRGIEAFF.

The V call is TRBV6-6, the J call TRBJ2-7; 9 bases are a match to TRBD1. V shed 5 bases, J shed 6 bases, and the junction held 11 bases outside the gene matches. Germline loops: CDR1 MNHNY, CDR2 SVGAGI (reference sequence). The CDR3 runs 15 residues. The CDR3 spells CASSKPGQGFSEQYF. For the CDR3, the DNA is TGTGCCAGCAGTAAACCGGGACAGGGTTTTAGCGAGCAGTACTTC.

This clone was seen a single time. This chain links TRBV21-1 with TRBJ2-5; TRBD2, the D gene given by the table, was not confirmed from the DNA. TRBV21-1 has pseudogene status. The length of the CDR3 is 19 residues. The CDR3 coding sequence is TGTGCCAGCAGCCCCCGTAAAACTGTGACTAGCGGAGGCCAAGAGACCCAGTACTTC. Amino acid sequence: CASSPRKTVTSGGQETQYF.

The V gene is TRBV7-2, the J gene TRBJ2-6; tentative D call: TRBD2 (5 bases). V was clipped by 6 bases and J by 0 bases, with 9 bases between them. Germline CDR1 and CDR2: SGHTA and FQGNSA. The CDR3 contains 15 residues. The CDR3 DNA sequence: TGTGCCAGCAGTCCCCTAGCCTCTGGGGCCAACGTCCTGACTTTC. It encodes CASSPLASGANVLTF.

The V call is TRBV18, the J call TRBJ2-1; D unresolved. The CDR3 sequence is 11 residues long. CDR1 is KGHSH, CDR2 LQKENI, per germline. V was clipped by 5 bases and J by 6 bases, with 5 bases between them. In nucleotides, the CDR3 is TGTGCCAGCTCAGGGCCCAATGAGCAGTTCTTC. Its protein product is CASSGPNEQFF.

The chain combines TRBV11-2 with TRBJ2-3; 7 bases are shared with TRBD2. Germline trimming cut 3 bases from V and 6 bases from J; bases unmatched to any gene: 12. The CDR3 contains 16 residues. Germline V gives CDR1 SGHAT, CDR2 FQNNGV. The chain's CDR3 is CASSFGLRRERDTQYF. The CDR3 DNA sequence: TGTGCCAGCAGCTTTGGACTGAGGCGGGAGCGGGATACGCAGTATTTT.

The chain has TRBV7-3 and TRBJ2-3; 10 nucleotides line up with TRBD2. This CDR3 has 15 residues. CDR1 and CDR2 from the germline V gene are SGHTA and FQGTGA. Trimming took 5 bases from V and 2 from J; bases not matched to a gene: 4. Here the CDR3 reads CASSTLAGVTDTQYF. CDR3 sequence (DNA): TGTGCCAGCAGCACCCTAGCGGGGGTCACAGATACGCAGTATTTT.